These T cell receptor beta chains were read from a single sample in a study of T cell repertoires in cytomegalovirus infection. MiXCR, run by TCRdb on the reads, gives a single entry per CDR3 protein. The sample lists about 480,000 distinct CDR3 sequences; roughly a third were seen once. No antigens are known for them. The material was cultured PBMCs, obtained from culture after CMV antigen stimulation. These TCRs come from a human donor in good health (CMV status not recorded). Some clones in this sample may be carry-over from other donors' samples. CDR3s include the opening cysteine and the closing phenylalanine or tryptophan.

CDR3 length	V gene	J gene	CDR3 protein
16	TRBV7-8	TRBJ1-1	CASSSTRDRGNTEAFF
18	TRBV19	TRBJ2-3	CASSVGTSGSFSTDTQYF
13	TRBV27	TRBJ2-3	CASSLVFPDTQYF
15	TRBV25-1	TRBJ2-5	CASSEYTGYQETQYF
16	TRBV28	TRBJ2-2	CASSLSGELRSGELFF
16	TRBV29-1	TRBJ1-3	CSVDPLDGTSGNTIYF
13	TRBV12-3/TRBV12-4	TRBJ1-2	CANRPDWAGGYTF
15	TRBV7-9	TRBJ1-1	CASSLGGSRLTEAFF
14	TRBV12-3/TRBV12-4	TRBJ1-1	CASSFAGRGTEAFF
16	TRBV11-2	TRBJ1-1	CASSLVAGRKNTEAFF
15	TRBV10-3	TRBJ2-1	CAIRPGTRGYNEQFF
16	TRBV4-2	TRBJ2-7	CASSLGPGASSYEQYF
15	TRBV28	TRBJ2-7	CASSPAGTGATEQYF
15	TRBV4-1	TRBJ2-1	CASSQAGTSWSEQFF
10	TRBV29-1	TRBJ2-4	CSAFENIQYF
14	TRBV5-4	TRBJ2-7	CASSPRTGRAEQYF
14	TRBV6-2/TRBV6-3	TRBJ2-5	CASSPYRGRETQYF
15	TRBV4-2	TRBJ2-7	CASSQDSGPSYEQYF
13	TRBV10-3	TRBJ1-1	CAISEWVNTEAFF
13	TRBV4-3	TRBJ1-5	CASSQDVNQPQHF
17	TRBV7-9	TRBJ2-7	CASSPDRSGLAGYEQYF
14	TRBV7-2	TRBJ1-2	CASSEAQGRYGYTF
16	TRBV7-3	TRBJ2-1	CASSSAGTGKHNEQFF
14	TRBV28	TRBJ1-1	CASSLNSRAAEAFF
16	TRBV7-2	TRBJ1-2	CASSLGGGRLNYGYTF
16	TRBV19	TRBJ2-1	CASSKRLAGDGNEQFF
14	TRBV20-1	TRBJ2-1	CSARVGGPSDEQFF
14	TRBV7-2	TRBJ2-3	CASSLAKRTDTQYF